Below, 8 T cell receptor beta chains from the same sample are listed, as sequenced in a study of Tregs in tolerant kidney transplant recipients. Assay used: immunoSEQ multiplex PCR; TCRdb lists only in-frame clones, some missing. The sample shows roughly 45,000 clones, about 89% of them seen only once. The material sequenced was Tregs from blood. The source is a human donor in good health.

In the case of this clone: The conserved phenylalanine or tryptophan is not found at the CDR3 terminus, so this likely reflects a read error. The DNA is omitted, as the CDR3 cannot be located on it reliably, and the CDR3 follows TCRdb's listing. This sequence joins TRBV18 and TRBJ1-1; TRBD1, as called in the table, went unchecked against the DNA. The CDR3 is 14 residues long, ends included. Germline V gene sequence: CDR1 KGHSH, CDR2 LQKENI. CDR3 sequence reads: CASSPGPDNHQSFV.

This rearrangement joins TRBV5-4 to TRBJ2-7, with a weak D call TRBD2 (5 bases). Between the trimmed V and J ends, which lost 1 base and 1 base, there was a span of 6 bases. The length of the CDR3 is 13 residues. Germline values: CDR1 SGHNT, CDR2 YYREEE (reference sequence). CDR3 sequence (DNA): TGTGCCAGCAGCTTGCGGACTTCCTACGAGCAGTACTTC. It yields the protein CASSLRTSYEQYF.

The chain is built from TRBV6-5 and TRBJ1-1, with no clear D. CDR3 size: 16 residues. V shed 2 bases and J shed 0 bases, with 13 bases lying between them. Germline V CDR1 and CDR2: MNHEY, SVGAGI. CDR3 nucleotides: TGTGCCAGCAGTTACGCCCCCGGAAGGATGAACACTGAAGCTTTCTTT. It is translated as CASSYAPGRMNTEAFF.

The rearrangement uses TRBV18 and TRBJ1-1; no clear D gene. The germline V gene has CDR1 KGHSH and CDR2 LQKENI. CDR3 length: 13 residues. Trimming removed 1 base at V and 6 bases at J, with 9 bases between. The CDR3 reads CASSPLHHPEAFF. The CDR3 bases are TGTGCCAGCTCACCACTCCACCACCCTGAAGCTTTCTTT. The full variable domain, rest sourced from reference TRBV18 and TRBJ1-1, is NAGVMQNPRHLVRRRGQEARLRCSPMKGHSHVYWYRQLPEEGLKFMVYLQKENIIDESGMPKERFSAEFPKEGPSILRIQQVVRGDSAAYFCASSPLHHPEAFFGQGTRLTVV.

This clone was recorded once. The chain recombines TRBV5-1 with TRBJ1-1; D is unclear. Trimming shortened V by 0 bases and J by 5 bases, and 11 bases separated the two germline ends. This CDR3 is built from 14 residues. Looked up from germline, CDR1 is SGHRS and CDR2 is YFSETQ. CDR3: CASSLVLGDTEAFF. In nucleotides, the CDR3 is TGCGCCAGCAGCTTGGTCCTCGGTGATACTGAAGCTTTCTTT.

The rearrangement uses TRBV25-1 and TRBJ2-1; D is possibly TRBD2 (6 bases). The CDR3 totals 17 residues. Germline V gene lookup returns CDR1 MGHDK and CDR2 SYGVNS. V gave up 1 base and J gave up 7 bases, with 20 bases separating them. The CDR3 DNA follows: TGTGCCAGCAGTGAATTATCTCTCGGCCTAGCGAGAAATGAGCAGTTCTTC. It is translated as CASSELSLGLARNEQFF. The complete variable domain, with remaining parts taken from reference TRBV25-1 and TRBJ2-1, reads EADIYQTPRYLVIGTGKKITLECSQTMGHDKMYWYQQDPGMELHLIHYSYGVNSTEKGDLSSESTVSRIRTEHFPLTLESARPSHTSQYLCASSELSLGLARNEQFFGPGTRLTVL.

The V gene is TRBV11-3, the J gene TRBJ2-1; D not resolved. CDR1 SGHNT and CDR2 YENEEA come from the germline V gene. The ends were cut back, 2 bases at V and 4 bases at J, with 6 bases in the middle. CDR3 size: 13 residues. The CDR3 sequence is CASSLFGYNEQFF. The CDR3 nucleotides are TGTGCCAGCAGCTTATTCGGGTACAATGAGCAGTTCTTC. The variable domain in full, completed from reference TRBV11-3 and TRBJ2-1, reads EAGVVQSPRYKIIEKKQPVAFWCNPISGHNTLYWYLQNLGQGPELLIRYENEEAVDDSQLPKDRFSAERLKGVDSTLKIQPAELGDSAVYLCASSLFGYNEQFFGPGTRLTVL.

The chain employs TRBV6-5 and TRBJ1-6; D is possibly TRBD1 (6 bases). Germline CDR1 and CDR2: MNHEY and SVGAGI. The V end was cut by 2 bases, the J end by 4 bases, with 9 bases between. The CDR3 is 15 amino acids. This CDR3 is CASSYIGQYNSPLHF. The CDR3 DNA follows: TGTGCCAGCAGTTACATTGGACAGTATAATTCACCCCTCCACTTT.